A single sample is the source of the 7 T cell receptor beta chains below, sequenced in a study of blood T cell repertoires in COVID-19. The protocol was immunoSEQ multiplex PCR, while the TCRdb copy is restricted to in-frame clones and leaves out a portion. The sample yields about 33,000 clones, more than 80% seen once. Sequenced input: peripheral blood. All receptors derive from a human donor in a cohort sampled during active COVID-19.

The chain carries TRBV9 and TRBJ2-7; TRBD1 matches at 11 bases. J gave up 6 bases and V 4 bases, and 3 bases lay outside the gene matches. The CDR3 runs to 13 residues. The germline gives CDR1 SGDLS, CDR2 YYNGEE. CDR3 sequence: CASSQGQGGEQYF. The CDR3 nucleotides are TGTGCCAGCAGCCAGGGACAGGGGGGCGAGCAGTACTTC.

V gene TRBV11-3 combines with J gene TRBJ2-5; 11 bases line up with TRBD1. Per germline, CDR1 SGHNT and CDR2 YENEEA. The CDR3 spans 17 residues. V was clipped by 1 base and J by 4 bases; unmatched bases: 8. This chain's CDR3 is CASSLAPDRGQAETQYF. DNA for the CDR3: TGTGCCAGCAGCTTAGCCCCGGACAGGGGGCAGGCAGAGACCCAGTACTTC.

This rearrangement joins TRBV18 to TRBJ2-7; D gene unclear. This CDR3 region has 12 residues. Trimming took 1 base from V and 6 from J, leaving 7 bases between them. From germline, CDR1 is KGHSH and CDR2 LQKENI. CDR3 nucleotides: TGTGCCAGCTCACCACTTCTCCCCGAGCAGTACTTC. Protein sequence: CASSPLLPEQYF.

The chain is built from TRBV9 and TRBJ2-7, with a possible D match to TRBD1 (6 bases). V lost 1 base and J lost 2, with 16 bases in between. The CDR3 runs to 16 residues. CDR1 SGDLS and CDR2 YYNGEE come from the germline V gene. The CDR3 sequence is CASSVNPHSGAYEQYF. In DNA, the CDR3 is TGTGCCAGCAGCGTAAACCCTCATTCAGGGGCCTACGAGCAGTACTTC. The full variable domain, completed using reference TRBV9 and TRBJ2-7, is DSGVTQTPKHLITATGQRVTLRCSPRSGDLSVYWYQQSLDQGLQFLIQYYNGEERAKGNILERFSAQQFPDLHSELNLSSLELGDSALYFCASSVNPHSGAYEQYFGPGTRLTVT.

The chain recombines TRBV19 with TRBJ2-1, with TRBD2 matching over 12 bases. The germline V gene encodes CDR1 LNHDA and CDR2 SQIVND (reference sequence). J was trimmed by 0 bases and V by 2 bases; bases with no gene match: 8. The CDR3 has 19 amino acids. Here the CDR3 reads CASSIKASGGGISYNEQFF. The CDR3 DNA is TGTGCCAGTAGTATAAAGGCTAGCGGGGGGGGAATCTCCTACAATGAGCAGTTCTTC.

The chain employs TRBV7-6 and TRBJ2-7, with D maybe TRBD1 (6 bases). The germline CDR1 and CDR2 sequences are SGHVS and FNYEAQ. Trimming took off 5 bases at V and 9 bases at J, with 14 bases between the two ends. This CDR3 is built from 12 residues. CDR3 sequence (DNA): TGTGCCAGCAGCACGTTAGGGGGAAGGCAGTACTTC. This sequence encodes CASSTLGGRQYF.

This clone was seen only once. The chain joins TRBV27 to TRBJ2-7; TRBD1 aligns across 8 bases. Trimming at V came to 5 bases and at J to 7 bases, leaving 13 bases not matched to a gene. Germline loops: CDR1 MNHEY, CDR2 SMNVEV (reference sequence). The CDR3 spans 15 residues. The CDR3 DNA sequence: TGTGCCAGCAGTCCCACGGCGGGACAGGTGGAAGAGCAGTACTTC. As protein: CASSPTAGQVEEQYF.